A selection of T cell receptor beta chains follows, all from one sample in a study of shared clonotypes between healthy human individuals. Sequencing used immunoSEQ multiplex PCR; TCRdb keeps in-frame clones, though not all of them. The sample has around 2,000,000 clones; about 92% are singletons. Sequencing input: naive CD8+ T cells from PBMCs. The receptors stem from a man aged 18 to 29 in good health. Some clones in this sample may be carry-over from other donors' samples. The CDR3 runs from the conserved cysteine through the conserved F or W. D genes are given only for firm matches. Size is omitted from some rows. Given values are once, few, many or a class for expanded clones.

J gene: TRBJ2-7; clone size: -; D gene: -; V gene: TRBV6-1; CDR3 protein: CASSANIRIPYEQYF; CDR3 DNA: TGTGCCAGCAGTGCGAACATAAGAATTCCTTACGAGCAGTACTTC
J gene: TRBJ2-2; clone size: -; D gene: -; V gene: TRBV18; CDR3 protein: CASSPSGLARTGELFF; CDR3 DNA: TGTGCCAGCTCCCCGTCAGGCCTAGCACGCACCGGGGAGCTGTTTTTT
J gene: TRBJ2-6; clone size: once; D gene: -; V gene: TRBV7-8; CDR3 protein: CASSLYGGANVLTF; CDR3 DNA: TGTGCCAGCAGCTTATACGGGGGTGCCAACGTCCTGACTTTC
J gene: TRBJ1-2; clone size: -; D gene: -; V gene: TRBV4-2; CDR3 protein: CASSPSTGTNYGYTF; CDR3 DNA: TGTGCCAGCAGCCCATCCACAGGAACCAACTATGGCTACACCTTC
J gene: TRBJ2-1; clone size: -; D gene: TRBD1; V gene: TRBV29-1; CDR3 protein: CSVILTGSSYNEQFF; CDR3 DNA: TGCAGCGTCATTTTGACAGGGAGCTCCTACAATGAGCAGTTCTTC
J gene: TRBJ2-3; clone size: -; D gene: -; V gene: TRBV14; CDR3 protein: CASSPPSGRPSTDTQYF; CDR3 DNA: TGTGCCAGCAGCCCCCCCTCAGGACGGCCTAGCACAGATACGCAGTATTTT
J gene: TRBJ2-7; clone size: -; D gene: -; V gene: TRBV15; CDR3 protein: CATSRGTASYEQYF; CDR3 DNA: TGTGCCACCAGCAGAGGGACAGCTTCCTACGAGCAGTACTTC
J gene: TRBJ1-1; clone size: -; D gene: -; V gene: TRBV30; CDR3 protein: CAWSYGSLNTEAFF; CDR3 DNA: TGTGCCTGGAGTTACGGGTCGCTGAACACTGAAGCTTTCTTT
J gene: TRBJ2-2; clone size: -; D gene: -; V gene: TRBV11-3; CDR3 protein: CASSLTMNTGELFF; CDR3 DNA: TGTGCCAGCAGCTTAACCATGAACACCGGGGAGCTGTTTTTT
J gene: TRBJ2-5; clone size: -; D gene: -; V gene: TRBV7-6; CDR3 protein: CASSRNSFAHQETQYF; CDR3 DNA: TGTGCCAGCAGCCGAAATTCTTTTGCGCACCAAGAGACCCAGTACTTC
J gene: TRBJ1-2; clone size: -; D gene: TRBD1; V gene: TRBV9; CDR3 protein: CASSADGGQGRGRSGYTF; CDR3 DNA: TGTGCCAGCAGCGCCGACGGGGGACAGGGAAGAGGCCGTTCTGGCTACACCTTC
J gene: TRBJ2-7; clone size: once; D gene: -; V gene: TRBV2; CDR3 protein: CASSGPLNSYEQYF; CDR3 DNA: TGTGCCAGCAGTGGACCCCTAAATTCCTACGAGCAGTACTTC
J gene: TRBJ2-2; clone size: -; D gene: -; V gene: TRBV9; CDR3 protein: CASSVEWHLNTGELFF; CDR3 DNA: TGTGCCAGCAGCGTAGAATGGCATCTGAACACCGGGGAGCTGTTTTTT
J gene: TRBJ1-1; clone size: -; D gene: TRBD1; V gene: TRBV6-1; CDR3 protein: CASSEVETGGLGEAFF; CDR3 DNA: TGTGCCAGCAGTGAAGTAGAGACAGGGGGCTTGGGTGAAGCTTTCTTT
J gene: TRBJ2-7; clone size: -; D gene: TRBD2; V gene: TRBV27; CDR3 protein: CASSLSGGSYEQYF; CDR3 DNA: TGTGCCAGCAGTTTATCCGGGGGGTCCTACGAGCAGTACTTC
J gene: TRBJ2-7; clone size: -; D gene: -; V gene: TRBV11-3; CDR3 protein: CASSSYSRKGEQYF; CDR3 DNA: TGTGCCAGCAGCTCCTATAGCAGGAAAGGCGAGCAGTACTTC
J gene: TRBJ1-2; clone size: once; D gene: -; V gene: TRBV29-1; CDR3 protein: CSVDVSPESFYGYTF; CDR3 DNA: TGCAGCGTTGATGTTTCTCCGGAATCATTCTATGGCTACACCTTC
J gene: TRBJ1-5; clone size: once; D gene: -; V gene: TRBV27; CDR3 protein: CASRESYSNQPQHF; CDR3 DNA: TGTGCCAGCAGGGAAAGTTATAGCAATCAGCCCCAGCATTTT
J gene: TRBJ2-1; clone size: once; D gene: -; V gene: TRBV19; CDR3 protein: CASISEYNEQFF; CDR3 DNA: TGTGCCAGTATATCAGAGTACAATGAGCAGTTCTTC
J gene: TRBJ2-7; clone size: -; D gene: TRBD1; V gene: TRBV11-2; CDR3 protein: CASSSGQGNEQYF; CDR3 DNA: TGTGCCAGCAGCTCCGGACAGGGGAACGAGCAGTACTTC